This T cell receptor beta chain originates from a study of T-cell reconstitution after alpha-beta-depleted transplantation in children. General study results and limits: The study reportedly traced alpha-beta T cells about two months after transplant to several hundred expanded graft clones. Most T-cell counts and diversity one year after the transplant came from T cells that were newly produced. Day-60 TCRbeta diversity that was high in some patients was derived from surviving recipient T cells and thymic progenitors.

The authors prepared the TCRbeta library with unique molecular identifiers. From the PCR reads, TCRdb called clonotypes with MiXCR, one entry per CDR3 protein. The table has some 350,000 distinct CDR3 sequences, about a sixth seen once. This clonotype was seen repeatedly, ten times or more. Its antigen is still unknown. This clonotype was obtained from a male patient aged 2 to 10 who had a stem cell transplant for acute lymphoblastic leukemia, so the T cells may come from the graft donor. The specimen comprised PBMCs, mostly from graft donor cells, sampled 360 days after TCRalphabeta/CD19-depleted stem cell transplant.

The CDR3 here is CASSQVYPTGMSSYEQYF. CDR3 nucleotide sequence: TGCGCCAGCAGCCAAGTCTACCCGACAGGGATGTCCTCCTACGAGCAGTACTTC. The J gene is TRBJ2-7, the V gene TRBV4-3, with 7 bases lining up with TRBD1. Trimming took 1 base from V and 0 from J; bases not matched to a gene: 12. In germline, CDR1 is LGHNA, CDR2 YSLEER. CDR3 length: 18 residues.